The 11 T cell receptor beta chains in this list originate from one sample, sequenced in a study of T cell responses to AZD1222 COVID-19 vaccine. Using immunoSEQ multiplex PCR, the repertoire was profiled, and TCRdb retains in-frame clones only, with some absent. This sample has some 150,000 clones, with 88% found just once. Material: peripheral blood, obtained on day 0 of AZD1222 vaccination. The receptors were sampled from an adult in good health.

The rearrangement links TRBV6-6 to TRBJ2-7; 9 nucleotides align to TRBD2. The CDR3 is made up of 16 amino acids. Germline trimming cut 6 bases from V and 3 bases from J; bases unmatched to any gene: 12. The germline CDR1 and CDR2 sequences are MNHNY and SVGAGI (reference sequence). The CDR3 sequence: CASRDFGTSNFYEQYF. The CDR3 DNA follows: TGTGCCAGCAGGGACTTCGGGACTAGCAACTTCTACGAGCAGTACTTC.

The rearrangement uses TRBV6-2 or TRBV6-3 and TRBJ1-1; unclear D gene. This CDR3 comprises 12 residues. CDR1 and CDR2 (germline): MNHEY, SVGEGT. Trimming took off 2 bases at V and 1 base at J, with 2 bases between the two ends. The CDR3 region has the DNA TGTGCCAGCAGTTACAAGAACACTGAAGCTTTCTTT. Translation gives CASSYKNTEAFF.

The chain couples TRBV12-3 or TRBV12-4 to TRBJ1-5, with no clear D. The CDR3 loop spans 12 amino acids. Between the trimmed V and J ends, which lost 6 bases and 9 bases, there was a span of 12 bases. The CDR3, as DNA: TGTGCCAGCAGCCCTGAAAATTGGCCCCAGCATTTT. The encoded protein is CASSPENWPQHF.

This chain uses TRBV29-1 with TRBJ2-7; no clear D. Germline-derived CDR1 and CDR2 are SQVTM and ANQGSEA. The CDR3 is made up of 12 amino acids. V was pared by 6 bases and J by 3 bases, with 12 bases between. The CDR3, as DNA: TGCAGCGTGGGCGGCACGATCTACGAGCAGTACTTC. Translated: CSVGGTIYEQYF.

V gene TRBV5-8 combines with J gene TRBJ2-3; the D is unclear. This CDR3 is built from 17 residues. The V and J ends lost 5 bases and 2 bases respectively, with 21 bases between them. Germline CDR1 is SGHTS and CDR2 is YDEGEE. The CDR3 sequence is CASSPEVAEWDTDTQYF. CDR3 in DNA: TGTGCCAGCAGTCCCGAAGTAGCTGAGTGGGACACAGATACGCAGTATTTT.

This rearrangement joins TRBV5-1 to TRBJ1-1, with D possibly matching TRBD1 (5 bases). V was trimmed by 1 base and J by 5 bases, leaving 18 bases between them. The CDR3 has 16 residues. CDR1 SGHRS and CDR2 YFSETQ come from the germline V gene. CDR3 residues: CASSLRAGQAGTEAFF. The CDR3 nucleotides read TGCGCCAGCAGCTTGAGGGCAGGGCAGGCGGGGACTGAAGCTTTCTTT.

V and J are TRBV6-1 and TRBJ2-5, with TRBD2 matching 15 bases. The CDR3 sequence is 17 residues long. With 4 bases clipped from V and 4 bases from J, the junction kept 7 bases outside the gene matches. The germline V gene has CDR1 MNHNS and CDR2 SASEGT. The CDR3: CASSGGLAGGYGETQYF. CDR3 DNA: TGTGCCAGCAGTGGGGGACTAGCGGGAGGATACGGAGAGACCCAGTACTTC.

The chain couples TRBV30 to TRBJ1-5, with TRBD1 as a possible D gene (5 bases). CDR1 GTSNPN and CDR2 SVGIG come from the germline V gene (reference sequence). This CDR3 is 14 amino acids long. V gave up 1 base and J gave up 4 bases, with 11 bases separating them. CDR3 in DNA: TGTGCCTGGAGTGATAGACAGACGAATCAGCCCCAGCATTTT. Its translation: CAWSDRQTNQPQHF.

CDR3 nucleotides: TGTGCCATCAGTCCATTCGGGATTCAAAGTAATCAGCCCCAGCATTTT. It translates to CAISPFGIQSNQPQHF. The rearrangement joins TRBV10-3 to TRBJ1-5; D remains ambiguous. V was shortened by 5 bases and J by 4 bases, with 18 bases between the two germline ends. Germline loops: CDR1 ENHRY, CDR2 SYGVKD. The CDR3 is 16 residues long.

J is TRBJ1-3 and V is TRBV3-1 (or the pseudogene TRBV3-2), with TRBD1 as a possible D gene (6 bases). Trimming took off 1 base at V and 4 bases at J, with 11 bases between the two ends. Germline CDR1 reads LGHDT; CDR2 reads YNNKEL (reference sequence). The CDR3 has 15 residues. This CDR3 is CASSQVSGVGNTIYF. The CDR3 DNA is TGTGCCAGCAGCCAAGTATCAGGGGTCGGAAACACCATATATTTT.

The chain uses TRBV30 and TRBJ1-2, with 9 bases that match TRBD1. The CDR3 length is 13 residues. J lost 2 bases, V lost 5 bases, and 3 bases had no gene match. Germline-derived CDR1 and CDR2 are GTSNPN and SVGIG (reference sequence). The CDR3 region is CAWRGQGNYGYTF. The DNA for the CDR3 is TGTGCCTGGCGGGGACAGGGAAACTATGGCTACACCTTC.